What follows are 27 T cell receptor beta chains derived from one specimen sequenced in a study of T cell changes during pregnancy in multiple sclerosis. The protocol was immunoSEQ multiplex PCR, while the TCRdb copy is restricted to in-frame clones and leaves out a portion. The sample has 65,000 to 75,000 clones; more than 85% are singletons. Sequencing used peripheral blood, obtained in the second trimester of pregnancy. Receptors were obtained from a female donor with multiple sclerosis, enrolled in a pregnancy study.

This chain uses TRBV27 with TRBJ1-4; 9 bases agree with TRBD1. V dropped 1 base and J dropped 7; count of bases not matched to a gene: 4. The CDR3 is 15 amino acids. The germline V gene has CDR1 MNHEY and CDR2 SMNVEV (reference sequence). CDR3 nucleotide sequence: TGTGCCAGCAGTTTATATCACAGGGGGCGTGAAAAACTGTTTTTT. Protein: CASSLYHRGREKLFF.

This chain joins TRBV5-1 and TRBJ2-3; 8 nucleotides match TRBD2. Trimming removed 3 bases from V and 0 bases from J; junction bases left unmatched: 6. This CDR3 comprises 16 residues. Germline assignment: CDR1 SGHRS and CDR2 YFSETQ. CDR3 loop: CASSYLAGLSTDTQYF. CDR3 nucleotide sequence: TGCGCCAGCAGCTATCTAGCGGGCCTGAGCACAGATACGCAGTATTTT.

CDR3: CASSYSSQGASYEQYF. In nucleotides, the CDR3 is TGTGCCAGCAGTTACTCGAGCCAGGGGGCGAGCTACGAGCAGTACTTC. This chain joins TRBV6-5 and TRBJ2-7; 8 positions match TRBD1. Germline CDR1 MNHEY, CDR2 SVGAGI. The CDR3 runs 16 residues. With 0 bases clipped from V and 3 bases from J, the junction kept 7 bases outside the gene matches.

The chain joins TRBV4-2 to TRBJ1-5, with D possibly matching TRBD1 (5 bases). The CDR3 runs to 15 residues. CDR1 LGHNA and CDR2 YNFKEQ come from the germline V gene. The V and J ends lost 5 bases and 5 bases respectively, with 16 bases between them. The CDR3: CASSKATGGDQPQHF. DNA for the CDR3: TGTGCCAGCAGCAAGGCCACAGGTGGGGATCAGCCCCAGCATTTT.

This chain connects TRBV29-1 to TRBJ2-7; 8 nucleotides match TRBD1. J gave up 4 bases and V 0 bases, and 8 bases lay outside the gene matches. The germline CDR1 and CDR2 sequences are SQVTM and ANQGSEA. The CDR3 covers 15 residues. In nucleotides, the CDR3 is TGCAGCGTTGAAGAGTTACGGACAGGGCATTACGAGCAGTACTTC. Translated, it gives CSVEELRTGHYEQYF.

The chain has TRBV5-1 and TRBJ2-5, with D possibly being TRBD2 (6 bases). Germline CDR1 is SGHRS and CDR2 is YFSETQ. CDR3 size: 13 residues. V lost 2 bases, J lost 6 bases, and 11 bases lay in between. CDR3 DNA sequence: TGCGCCAGCAGCTTCGGGGAGGAGAAGACCCAGTACTTC. It translates to CASSFGEEKTQYF.

The chain links TRBV4-1 to TRBJ2-4, with 11 positions matching TRBD1. The germline gives CDR1 MGHRA, CDR2 YSYEKL. The V gene end was trimmed by 0 bases and the J gene end by 7 bases; junction bases not matched to a gene: 11. The CDR3 loop spans 18 amino acids. CDR3 amino acids: CASSQDYRDRGVVNIQYF. The CDR3 coding sequence is TGCGCCAGCAGCCAAGATTACCGGGACAGGGGGGTGGTCAACATTCAGTACTTC.

The chain links TRBV6-1 to TRBJ2-3, with D hard to call. The CDR3 length is 13 residues. Per germline, CDR1 MNHNS and CDR2 SASEGT. The ends were cut back, 6 bases at V and 5 bases at J, with 12 bases in the middle. This CDR3 reads CASRPLGGDTQYF. The DNA of the CDR3 is TGTGCCAGCAGGCCCCTAGGTGGAGATACGCAGTATTTT.

The chain is built from TRBV4-1 and TRBJ2-1, with D perhaps TRBD2 (5 bases). The CDR3 runs to 15 residues. Germline V gene data show CDR1 as MGHRA and CDR2 as YSYEKL. Trimming took 0 bases from V and 5 from J, leaving 11 bases between them. In nucleotides, the CDR3 is TGCGCCAGCAGCCAAGACGCTAGCTCAAACAATGAGCAGTTCTTC. Protein: CASSQDASSNNEQFF.

The chain uses TRBV6-4 and TRBJ1-2; the D gene is possibly TRBD1 (5 bases). The CDR3 is made up of 15 amino acids. The germline CDR1 and CDR2 sequences are MRHNA and SNTAGT. V lost 0 bases and J lost 4, with 12 bases in between. CDR3 residues: CASSDSAGPGYGYTF. DNA of the CDR3: TGTGCCAGCAGTGACTCGGCGGGACCTGGCTATGGCTACACCTTC.

The V gene is TRBV9, the J gene TRBJ2-5, with 7 bases lining up with TRBD2. The germline CDR1 and CDR2 sequences are SGDLS and YYNGEE. The CDR3 has 15 residues. Trimming took 4 bases from V and 3 from J; bases not matched to a gene: 9. CDR3 nucleotides: TGTGCCAGCAGCCCCCAATTGAGCGGGGAAGAGACCCAGTACTTC. This translates into CASSPQLSGEETQYF.

V and J are TRBV4-3 and TRBJ2-3; TRBD2 agrees at 9 bases. Germline CDR1 reads LGHNA; CDR2 reads YSLEER. With 0 bases clipped from V and 2 bases from J, the junction kept 3 bases outside the gene matches. The CDR3 covers 16 residues. This CDR3 reads CASSQELAGDTDTQYF. The CDR3 DNA reads as TGCGCCAGCAGCCAAGAACTAGCGGGCGACACAGATACGCAGTATTTT.

The chain has TRBV4-2 and TRBJ1-3, with D maybe TRBD1 (6 bases). The V end lost 0 bases, the J end lost 0 bases, and 12 bases lay between the germline ends. The CDR3 is 17 amino acids. The V gene's germline CDR1 is LGHNA and CDR2 YNFKEQ. The CDR3 DNA sequence: TGTGCCAGCAGCCAAGAGGGACACGGTAACTCTGGAAACACCATATATTTT. Protein product: CASSQEGHGNSGNTIYF.

V is TRBV4-1 and J is TRBJ1-4; 7 positions match TRBD1. Looked up from germline, CDR1 is MGHRA and CDR2 is YSYEKL. Losses at the gene ends were 4 bases for V and 0 bases for J; bases not matched to a gene: 2. The CDR3 covers 15 residues. The CDR3 region is CASSRDSATNEKLFF. CDR3 DNA: TGCGCCAGCAGCCGGGACAGCGCAACTAATGAAAAACTGTTTTTT.

The chain has TRBV18 and TRBJ2-7; 7 bases line up with TRBD1. In germline, CDR1 is KGHSH, CDR2 LQKENI. The J segment lost 3 bases and the V segment lost 3 bases, leaving 2 bases of the junction unmatched. This CDR3 spans 13 amino acids. CDR3 DNA: TGTGCCAGCTCACCCGGGGACAGCTACGAGCAGTACTTC. It translates to CASSPGDSYEQYF.

The gene calls are TRBV10-3 and TRBJ2-4, with TRBD2 matching over 11 bases. The CDR3 totals 17 residues. Germline V gene data show CDR1 as ENHRY and CDR2 as SYGVKD. J was trimmed by 2 bases and V by 9 bases; bases with no gene match: 12. As DNA, the CDR3 is TGTGCCATATGGAGACTAGCGGGACAGGGCCCCAAAAACATTCAGTACTTC. Translated, it gives CAIWRLAGQGPKNIQYF.

This chain joins TRBV7-2 and TRBJ2-1; a weak D match, TRBD2 (6 bases). Germline lookup yields CDR1 SGHTA and CDR2 FQGNSA. This CDR3 region has 17 residues. The V end lost 5 bases, the J end lost 0 bases, and 17 bases lay between the germline ends. The CDR3 nucleotides are TGTGCCAGCAGCCCGACCGGGGGTCCTTTCTCCTACAATGAGCAGTTCTTC. Translating gives CASSPTGGPFSYNEQFF.

The J gene is TRBJ1-2, the V gene TRBV30; no definite D call. Trimming cost V 3 bases and J 4 bases, with 9 bases left between them. From germline, CDR1 is GTSNPN and CDR2 SVGIG (reference sequence). This CDR3 is built from 12 residues. The CDR3 DNA follows: TGTGCCTGGAGGGCAGGCTCCTATGGCTACACCTTC. Amino acids: CAWRAGSYGYTF.

The chain joins TRBV25-1 to TRBJ1-6, with D possibly matching TRBD1 (6 bases). V was trimmed by 6 bases and J by 3 bases, leaving 6 bases between them. Germline-derived CDR1 and CDR2 are MGHDK and SYGVNS. This CDR3 region has 13 residues. The chain's CDR3 is CASRGHYNSPLHF. In nucleotides, the CDR3 is TGTGCCAGCAGGGGACACTATAATTCACCCCTCCACTTT.

The rearrangement joins TRBV10-3 to TRBJ2-7; 9 positions agree with TRBD1. This CDR3 comprises 15 residues. With 3 bases clipped from V and 1 base from J, the junction kept 4 bases outside the gene matches. Per the germline V gene, CDR1 is ENHRY and CDR2 is SYGVKD. Here the CDR3 reads CAISDSTGGSYEQYF. The CDR3 DNA sequence: TGTGCCATCAGTGACTCGACAGGGGGGTCCTACGAGCAGTACTTC.

The chain combines TRBV19 with TRBJ2-6, with 8 nucleotides matching TRBD1. There are 17 residues in the CDR3. V lost 6 bases to trimming and J lost 0 bases; unmatched junction nucleotides: 7. CDR1 and CDR2 (germline): LNHDA, SQIVND (reference sequence). This chain's CDR3 is CASRGGQATSGANVLTF. The CDR3 DNA is TGTGCCAGTAGAGGGGGACAGGCCACCTCTGGGGCCAACGTCCTGACTTTC.

The chain joins TRBV7-3 to TRBJ2-5; 11 positions match TRBD1. The CDR3 runs to 15 residues. The germline V gene encodes CDR1 SGHTA and CDR2 FQGTGA. V was pared by 5 bases and J by 5 bases, with 7 bases of the junction left unmatched. The CDR3 sequence: CASSPSRDRGETQYF. The CDR3 bases are TGTGCCAGCAGCCCGTCCCGGGACAGGGGGGAGACCCAGTACTTC.

The rearrangement links TRBV6-1 to TRBJ2-3, with D tentatively TRBD1 (6 bases). The V gene's germline CDR1 is MNHNS and CDR2 SASEGT. V lost 8 bases and J 0 bases, leaving 12 bases between the germline ends. The CDR3 length is 14 residues. The CDR3 nucleotides read TGTGCCAGCTATTCTAGGGGGAGCACAGATACGCAGTATTTT. This encodes CASYSRGSTDTQYF.

The chain recombines TRBV7-2 with TRBJ1-1, with 8 positions matching TRBD1. Germline CDR1 reads SGHTA; CDR2 reads FQGNSA. Trimming took 3 bases from V and 1 from J; bases not matched to a gene: 1. The CDR3 is 14 amino acids. The CDR3 nucleotides read TGTGCCAGCAGCTTGACAGGGGAGAACACTGAAGCTTTCTTT. It is translated as CASSLTGENTEAFF.

This clone was counted a few times. The V gene is TRBV30, the J gene TRBJ1-4, with D possibly being TRBD1 (5 bases). Between the trimmed V and J ends, which lost 0 bases and 5 bases, there was a span of 13 bases. The CDR3 runs to 15 residues. Germline V lookup: CDR1 GTSNPN, CDR2 SVGIG (reference sequence). CDR3 protein: CAWSVLQGKNEKLFF. The DNA for the CDR3 is TGTGCCTGGAGTGTACTCCAGGGCAAGAATGAAAAACTGTTTTTT.

This clone has only one observation. The gene calls are TRBV11-3 and TRBJ2-1; 7 bases fit TRBD2. CDR3 length: 13 amino acids. Germline lookup yields CDR1 SGHNT and CDR2 YENEEA. Losses at the gene ends were 5 bases for V and 7 bases for J; bases not matched to a gene: 5. CDR3 in DNA: TGTGCCAGCAGCCAACTAGCGTGGAATGAGCAGTTCTTC. It encodes CASSQLAWNEQFF.

The chain joins TRBV7-2 to TRBJ2-7; 11 nucleotides align to TRBD2. CDR3 length: 14 amino acids. Germline V lookup: CDR1 SGHTA, CDR2 FQGNSA. V shed 6 bases, J shed 2 bases, and the junction held 3 bases outside the gene matches. CDR3 DNA: TGTGCCAGCAGGCTAGCGGGAGGCGCCTACGAGCAGTACTTC. This sequence encodes CASRLAGGAYEQYF.